The rows below give T cell receptor beta chains drawn from one sample of a study of T cells in Graves' hyperthyroidism and ophthalmopathy. MiXCR, applied by TCRdb to the multiplex PCR reads, yields one record per CDR3 protein. The sample holds about 350,000 distinct CDR3 sequences, roughly 19% seen once. Input material: blood. The source of these receptors is a woman under 30 with Graves' hyperthyroidism. CDR3s include the opening cysteine and the closing phenylalanine or tryptophan. The D gene is left open where the match is weak. Expanded clones are given a class, and other clones once, few, many or no size at all.

d_gene: .
j_gene: TRBJ1-3
v_gene: TRBV30
abundance: .
CDR3nt: TGTGCCTGGAGTGTATGGGGCTTTGGCGGAAACACCATATATTTT
CDR3aa: CAWSVWGFGGNTIYF

d_gene: .
j_gene: TRBJ2-7
v_gene: TRBV12-3/TRBV12-4
abundance: .
CDR3nt: TGTGCCGGCAGTTTTTCGTATGCCAGGGCCCCCTACGAGCAGTACTTC
CDR3aa: CAGSFSYARAPYEQYF

d_gene: .
j_gene: TRBJ1-1
v_gene: TRBV5-8
abundance: .
CDR3nt: TGTGCCAGCAACAAGGATAGCACTGAAGCTTTCTTT
CDR3aa: CASNKDSTEAFF

d_gene: .
j_gene: TRBJ1-1
v_gene: TRBV11-3
abundance: many
CDR3nt: TGTGCCAGCAGCTTAATGAGGGACACTGAAGCTTTCTTT
CDR3aa: CASSLMRDTEAFF

d_gene: .
j_gene: TRBJ1-5
v_gene: TRBV2
abundance: many
CDR3nt: TGTGCCAGCAGTGAAGCAGGGGGGGTTTATAGCAATCAGCCCCAGCATTTT
CDR3aa: CASSEAGGVYSNQPQHF

d_gene: TRBD1
j_gene: TRBJ1-3
v_gene: TRBV29-1
abundance: many
CDR3nt: TGCAGCGCTGAGCTAGGGACAGGGCAAAACACCATATATTTT
CDR3aa: CSAELGTGQNTIYF

d_gene: .
j_gene: TRBJ1-1
v_gene: TRBV15
abundance: many
CDR3nt: TGTGCCACCAGCAGAGATTTGGTTGGCACTGAAGCTTTCTTT
CDR3aa: CATSRDLVGTEAFF

d_gene: .
j_gene: TRBJ2-5
v_gene: TRBV29-1
abundance: many
CDR3nt: TGCAGCGTTGCCCTATCTGGCCGGGTGGAGACCCAGTACTTC
CDR3aa: CSVALSGRVETQYF

d_gene: TRBD2
j_gene: TRBJ2-7
v_gene: TRBV14
abundance: .
CDR3nt: TGTGCCAGCAGCCTTCGGGGGGGAACCTACGAGCAGTACTTC
CDR3aa: CASSLRGGTYEQYF

d_gene: .
j_gene: TRBJ2-2
v_gene: TRBV12-5
abundance: many
CDR3nt: TGTGCTAGTGGTTCTAACTCGAACACCGGGGAGCTGTTTTTT
CDR3aa: CASGSNSNTGELFF

d_gene: .
j_gene: TRBJ1-2
v_gene: TRBV19
abundance: many
CDR3nt: TGTGCCAGTTCGCAGGGCACCGGCTACACCTTC
CDR3aa: CASSQGTGYTF

d_gene: TRBD1
j_gene: TRBJ1-1
v_gene: TRBV20-1
abundance: many
CDR3nt: TGCAGTGCAACCTACCGGGACAGGGTAACTGAAGCTTTCTTT
CDR3aa: CSATYRDRVTEAFF

d_gene: TRBD2
j_gene: TRBJ2-7
v_gene: TRBV18
abundance: few
CDR3nt: TGTGCCAGCTCCGGGACTAGTATTTACGAGCAGTACTTC
CDR3aa: CASSGTSIYEQYF

d_gene: TRBD1
j_gene: TRBJ2-2
v_gene: TRBV10-2
abundance: few
CDR3nt: TGCGCCAGCAGTGTCCCTCCTCTTTTCGACAGGGAAGGTAACACCGGGGAGCTGTTTTTT
CDR3aa: CASSVPPLFDREGNTGELFF

d_gene: .
j_gene: TRBJ1-5
v_gene: TRBV28
abundance: .
CDR3nt: TGTGCCAGCAGTTTATCCTTAGAGCCCCAGCATTTT
CDR3aa: CASSLSLEPQHF

d_gene: .
j_gene: TRBJ2-2
v_gene: TRBV18
abundance: many
CDR3nt: TGTGCCAGCTCACCTTCCACCGGGGTTCTGGGCACCGGGGAGCTGTTTTTT
CDR3aa: CASSPSTGVLGTGELFF

d_gene: .
j_gene: TRBJ2-7
v_gene: TRBV2
abundance: many
CDR3nt: TGTGCCAGCAGGGAGCGGCTAAACGAGCAGTACTTC
CDR3aa: CASRERLNEQYF

d_gene: TRBD2
j_gene: TRBJ2-7
v_gene: TRBV3-1
abundance: .
CDR3nt: TGTGCCAGCAGCCAGCTAGCGGGGAACTACGAGCAGTACTTC
CDR3aa: CASSQLAGNYEQYF

d_gene: .
j_gene: TRBJ1-3
v_gene: TRBV12-5
abundance: .
CDR3nt: TGTGCTAGTGGGGGTTCTGGAAACACCATATATTTT
CDR3aa: CASGGSGNTIYF

d_gene: TRBD1
j_gene: TRBJ2-6
v_gene: TRBV12-3/TRBV12-4
abundance: many
CDR3nt: TGTGCCAGCAGTTTCAGACAGGGGGCTGGGGCCAACGTCCTGACTTTC
CDR3aa: CASSFRQGAGANVLTF

d_gene: TRBD1
j_gene: TRBJ1-2
v_gene: TRBV12-3/TRBV12-4
abundance: many
CDR3nt: TGTGCCAGCAGTTATCGACAGGGGGCGTACACCTTC
CDR3aa: CASSYRQGAYTF

d_gene: .
j_gene: TRBJ2-3
v_gene: TRBV29-1
abundance: many
CDR3nt: TGCAGCGTTGGTGGCGGTATGGGCACAGATACGCAGTATTTT
CDR3aa: CSVGGGMGTDTQYF

d_gene: TRBD2
j_gene: TRBJ2-7
v_gene: TRBV12-3/TRBV12-4
abundance: many
CDR3nt: TGTGCCAGCAGTTCACAATTAGCGGGCGAGCAGTACTTC
CDR3aa: CASSSQLAGEQYF

d_gene: .
j_gene: TRBJ1-1
v_gene: TRBV6-1
abundance: many
CDR3nt: TGTGCCAGCACCTTGACAGGCTTGAACACTGAAGCTTTCTTT
CDR3aa: CASTLTGLNTEAFF

d_gene: TRBD2
j_gene: TRBJ2-7
v_gene: TRBV10-2
abundance: many
CDR3nt: TGCGCCAGCAGTGTAACGGGACTAGCTCCCTACGAGCAGTACTTC
CDR3aa: CASSVTGLAPYEQYF

d_gene: .
j_gene: TRBJ2-7
v_gene: TRBV5-1
abundance: many
CDR3nt: TGCGCCAGCAGCTTGGGTGCGGTAGGAGGAGGGTTTTCCTACGAGCAGTACTTC
CDR3aa: CASSLGAVGGGFSYEQYF

d_gene: .
j_gene: TRBJ1-1
v_gene: TRBV12-3/TRBV12-4
abundance: .
CDR3nt: TGTGCCAGCAGTTCTCGGGGGCGCGGGGACACTGAAGCTTTCTTT
CDR3aa: CASSSRGRGDTEAFF

d_gene: .
j_gene: TRBJ2-7
v_gene: TRBV19
abundance: many
CDR3nt: TGTGCCAGTAGTCTGGGGGCAAGGGACGAGCAGTACTTC
CDR3aa: CASSLGARDEQYF

d_gene: .
j_gene: TRBJ1-1
v_gene: TRBV6-5
abundance: many
CDR3nt: TGTGCCAGCAGTTTTAACGACATAGCAAACACTGAAGCTTTCTTT
CDR3aa: CASSFNDIANTEAFF

d_gene: TRBD2
j_gene: TRBJ2-4
v_gene: TRBV27
abundance: .
CDR3nt: TGTGCCAGCAGTTCTAGCGGGGGACGGAACATTCAGTACTTC
CDR3aa: CASSSSGGRNIQYF

d_gene: .
j_gene: TRBJ2-4
v_gene: TRBV5-6
abundance: many
CDR3nt: TGTGCCAGCAGCTTGCGGGGGGCCGGGAACATTCAGTACTTC
CDR3aa: CASSLRGAGNIQYF

d_gene: .
j_gene: TRBJ1-5
v_gene: TRBV12-3/TRBV12-4
abundance: .
CDR3nt: TGTGCCAGCAGTTTTCAGGAACCGCCCCAGCATTTT
CDR3aa: CASSFQEPPQHF

d_gene: .
j_gene: TRBJ2-5
v_gene: TRBV6-1
abundance: many
CDR3nt: TGTGCCAGCAGGCCCTGGGGGGAGAGGGTACAAGAGACCCAGTACTTC
CDR3aa: CASRPWGERVQETQYF

d_gene: TRBD1
j_gene: TRBJ1-3
v_gene: TRBV2
abundance: .
CDR3nt: TGTGCCACCTCGGGACAGGGAGGAAACACCATATATTTT
CDR3aa: CATSGQGGNTIYF

d_gene: .
j_gene: TRBJ2-2
v_gene: TRBV7-8
abundance: many
CDR3nt: TGTGTCACGGCGGGACAGATTAACACCGGGGAGCTGTTTTTT
CDR3aa: CVTAGQINTGELFF

d_gene: .
j_gene: TRBJ2-5
v_gene: TRBV29-1
abundance: many
CDR3nt: TGCAGCGTTGAGGGCAGGGAAGGCGGCGAGACCCAGTACTTC
CDR3aa: CSVEGREGGETQYF

d_gene: TRBD1
j_gene: TRBJ1-2
v_gene: TRBV29-1
abundance: many
CDR3nt: TGCAGCGTTGGGGGACAGGGGGGACCTAACTATGGCTACACCTTC
CDR3aa: CSVGGQGGPNYGYTF

d_gene: .
j_gene: TRBJ2-7
v_gene: TRBV28
abundance: many
CDR3nt: TGTGCCAGCAGGGGACTGGACAGAGCTTACGAGCAGTACTTC
CDR3aa: CASRGLDRAYEQYF

d_gene: .
j_gene: TRBJ1-5
v_gene: TRBV20-1
abundance: many
CDR3nt: TGCAGTGCTAGAGAACAGGGTGTATATCAGCCCCAGCATTTT
CDR3aa: CSAREQGVYQPQHF

d_gene: .
j_gene: TRBJ2-5
v_gene: TRBV29-1
abundance: many
CDR3nt: TGCAGCGTTGAATTAGTCAGCCGAGAGACCCAGTACTTC
CDR3aa: CSVELVSRETQYF

d_gene: TRBD2
j_gene: TRBJ2-7
v_gene: TRBV4-1
abundance: few
CDR3nt: TGCGCCAGCAGCCAAGGGTGGCCCAGCGGGAGCTACGAGCAGTACTTC
CDR3aa: CASSQGWPSGSYEQYF

d_gene: .
j_gene: TRBJ1-1
v_gene: TRBV12-3/TRBV12-4
abundance: many
CDR3nt: TGTGCCAGCAGTTATGGGGGGGCAGGGCGAACTGAAGCTTTCTTT
CDR3aa: CASSYGGAGRTEAFF

d_gene: TRBD1
j_gene: TRBJ1-5
v_gene: TRBV12-3/TRBV12-4
abundance: many
CDR3nt: TGTGCCAGCAGTCTCCGGGACAGGGAGGGTCAGCCCCAGCATTTT
CDR3aa: CASSLRDREGQPQHF

d_gene: TRBD1
j_gene: TRBJ1-5
v_gene: TRBV12-3/TRBV12-4
abundance: many
CDR3nt: TGTGCCAGCAGCCGAGGGACAGGGCTAAATCAGCCCCAGCATTTT
CDR3aa: CASSRGTGLNQPQHF

d_gene: TRBD1
j_gene: TRBJ2-2
v_gene: TRBV6-5
abundance: .
CDR3nt: TGTGCCAGCAGTTCGGGACAGCCTGGGGGGCTGTTTTTT
CDR3aa: CASSSGQPGGLFF

d_gene: .
j_gene: TRBJ2-7
v_gene: TRBV2
abundance: many
CDR3nt: TGTGCCAGCAGAGCCTCTCACGTAATTACCTACGAGCAGTACTTC
CDR3aa: CASRASHVITYEQYF

d_gene: .
j_gene: TRBJ2-2
v_gene: TRBV19
abundance: many
CDR3nt: TGTGCCAGTAGTATAAGGATTACCGGGGAGCTGTTTTTT
CDR3aa: CASSIRITGELFF

d_gene: TRBD2
j_gene: TRBJ2-7
v_gene: TRBV20-1
abundance: many
CDR3nt: TGCAGTGCCCCACCCGGGGGGGCTTTCTACGAGCAGTACTTC
CDR3aa: CSAPPGGAFYEQYF

d_gene: .
j_gene: TRBJ1-5
v_gene: TRBV15
abundance: many
CDR3nt: TGTGCCACCAGCAGAGGTGGAGGGCTTCAGCCCCAGCATTTT
CDR3aa: CATSRGGGLQPQHF

d_gene: .
j_gene: TRBJ1-1
v_gene: TRBV7-3
abundance: many
CDR3nt: TGTGCCAGCAGCTTAACGACGACTAGGGGGAACACTGAAGCTTTCTTT
CDR3aa: CASSLTTTRGNTEAFF

d_gene: .
j_gene: TRBJ1-1
v_gene: TRBV10-3
abundance: .
CDR3nt: TGTGCCATCAGTGAGTCGACAGTAACGAACACTGAAGCTTTCTTT
CDR3aa: CAISESTVTNTEAFF

d_gene: TRBD2
j_gene: TRBJ2-2
v_gene: TRBV5-1
abundance: .
CDR3nt: TGCGCCAGCAGCCGCGCGGGGGGGGACACCGGGGAGCTGTTTTTT
CDR3aa: CASSRAGGDTGELFF

d_gene: TRBD1
j_gene: TRBJ1-1
v_gene: TRBV7-9
abundance: many
CDR3nt: TGTGCCAGCAGCTTTACAGGGGAGGCAGCTTTCTTT
CDR3aa: CASSFTGEAAFF

d_gene: .
j_gene: TRBJ2-7
v_gene: TRBV18
abundance: many
CDR3nt: TGTGCCAGCTCACCACGGGTAGGCTACGAGCAGTACTTC
CDR3aa: CASSPRVGYEQYF

d_gene: .
j_gene: TRBJ1-1
v_gene: TRBV20-1
abundance: many
CDR3nt: TGCAGTGCTAGTGGACGAACGAACACTGAAGCTTTCTTT
CDR3aa: CSASGRTNTEAFF

d_gene: .
j_gene: TRBJ2-7
v_gene: TRBV20-1
abundance: many
CDR3nt: TGCAGTGCTAGATCAGTAACTTACGAGCAGTACTTC
CDR3aa: CSARSVTYEQYF

d_gene: .
j_gene: TRBJ2-2
v_gene: TRBV7-9
abundance: many
CDR3nt: TGTGCCAGCACCAGGGACACCAACACCGGGGAGCTGTTTTTT
CDR3aa: CASTRDTNTGELFF

d_gene: .
j_gene: TRBJ2-5
v_gene: TRBV12-3/TRBV12-4
abundance: many
CDR3nt: TGTGCCAGCAGTCCCACGAAAGAGACCCAGTACTTC
CDR3aa: CASSPTKETQYF

d_gene: .
j_gene: TRBJ1-5
v_gene: TRBV20-1
abundance: many
CDR3nt: TGCAGTGCTTACGGGGGGGCGGATCAGCCCCAGCATTTT
CDR3aa: CSAYGGADQPQHF

d_gene: .
j_gene: TRBJ2-6
v_gene: TRBV20-1
abundance: .
CDR3nt: TGCAGTGATTTCCCTCACGGGGGCACCTCTGGGGCCAACGTCCTGACTTTC
CDR3aa: CSDFPHGGTSGANVLTF